The 12 T cell receptor beta chains below all came from one sample that was sequenced in a study of regulatory T cells in long-lasting Graves disease. Noted time point: newly diagnosed GD, antithyroid drugs for less than 3 months. PBMC-extracted RNA yielded the TCR library. Construction of TCR beta libraries relied on iRepertoire HTBI primers and on Arm-PCR targeting CDR3 regions. From the multiplex PCR reads, TCRdb called clonotypes with MiXCR, one entry per CDR3 protein. This sample carries hundreds of thousands of distinct CDR3 sequences, 16% of them seen once, and the ten largest clones take about 10%. The data were also submitted as part of a second study, on T cells in Graves' hyperthyroidism and ophthalmopathy.

Sequences were derived from peripheral blood mononuclear cells (PBMCs), sampled at new diagnosis, from a patient treated with antithyroid drugs. These receptors originate from a woman younger than 45 with Graves disease.

The J gene is TRBJ2-7, the V gene TRBV27; 14 bases align to TRBD2. Per germline, CDR1 MNHEY and CDR2 SMNVEV (reference sequence). After removal of 5 bases from V and 4 bases from J, the junction contained 7 bases not matched to a gene. This CDR3 is built from 16 residues. CDR3 DNA: TGTGCCAGCAGTCCAGATCGGACTAGCGGGAGGTACGAGCAGTACTTC. Residues: CASSPDRTSGRYEQYF.

On this clonotype: With a much larger clone just one base away, this may be a read error. The CDR3 sequence: CVSSQGRYEQYF. DNA for the CDR3: TGTGTCAGCAGCCAAGGGCGCTACGAGCAGTACTTC. This chain connects TRBV3-1 to TRBJ2-7, with D uncertain. The germline gives CDR1 LGHDT, CDR2 YNNKEL (reference sequence). The CDR3 extends over 12 amino acids.

CDR3 DNA: TGCGCCAGCAGCAGCGGGAAGGGCATTCAGTACTTC. As protein: CASSSGKGIQYF. The chain has TRBV4-3 and TRBJ2-4; 7 bases map to TRBD2. After removal of 5 bases from V and 9 bases from J, the junction contained 4 bases not matched to a gene. Germline CDR1 LGHNA, CDR2 YSLEER. The CDR3 totals 12 residues.

This clonotype was seen at least ten times. The V gene is TRBV3-1, the J gene TRBJ2-3, with unresolved D. The CDR3 is 14 residues long. CDR1 and CDR2 from the germline V gene are LGHDT and YNNKEL (reference sequence). The V gene lost 0 bases and the J gene lost 5 bases, with 9 bases spanning the gap. The CDR3 loop is CASSQDIRGDTQYF. Written as DNA, the CDR3 is TGTGCCAGCAGCCAAGATATTCGAGGAGATACGCAGTATTTT.

In its sample, this clonotype was seen many times. The chain couples TRBV5-1 to TRBJ1-5; no reliable D call. The CDR3 has 15 residues. The V end was cut by 0 bases, the J end by 5 bases, with 12 bases between. The V gene's germline CDR1 is SGHRS and CDR2 YFSETQ. As DNA, the CDR3 is TGCGCCAGCAGCTTGGAAGGGTTTCAGGATCAGCCCCAGCATTTT. Protein product: CASSLEGFQDQPQHF.

The CDR3 sequence is CASSDDCNEQFF. The CDR3 DNA sequence: TGTGCCAGCAGTGACGATTGCAATGAGCAGTTCTTC. The chain combines TRBV2 with TRBJ2-1; D is ambiguous. Trimming pared 3 bases from V and 6 bases from J, leaving 6 bases between. Germline assignment: CDR1 SNHLY and CDR2 FYNNEI. CDR3 length equals 12 residues.

V is TRBV20-1 and J is TRBJ2-3; TRBD2 matches at 11 bases. The ends lost 5 bases at V and 4 bases at J; junction bases unmatched: 17. Germline CDR1 and CDR2: DFQATT and SNEGSKA (reference sequence). This CDR3 is built from 18 residues. This CDR3 is CSADNRKMGLAEADTQYF. CDR3 nucleotide sequence: TGCAGTGCTGACAACCGTAAGATGGGACTAGCGGAGGCAGATACGCAGTATTTT.

In this sample, this clonotype turned up a few times. This chain connects TRBV29-1 to TRBJ1-5; the D is unclear. The germline V gene encodes CDR1 SQVTM and CDR2 ANQGSEA. The CDR3 totals 12 residues. Trimming pared 1 base from V and 4 bases from J, leaving 5 bases between. The CDR3 sequence is CSVEVGNQPQHF. The CDR3 nucleotides read TGCAGCGTTGAAGTTGGAAATCAGCCCCAGCATTTT.

The chain has TRBV19 and TRBJ2-4, with 7 bases lining up with TRBD1. The CDR3 runs 13 residues. Losses at the gene ends were 3 bases for V and 11 bases for J; bases not matched to a gene: 7. Germline assignment: CDR1 LNHDA and CDR2 SQIVND (reference sequence). The CDR3, as DNA: TGTGCCAGTAGTATCGAGGGGGCCGCACTTCAGTACTTC. Translating gives CASSIEGAALQYF.

The chain joins TRBV29-1 to TRBJ2-2; D might be TRBD1 (5 bases). The germline V and J ends were trimmed by 4 bases and 0 bases, with 9 bases remaining between them. Germline V lookup: CDR1 SQVTM, CDR2 ANQGSEA. This CDR3 spans 14 amino acids. CDR3: CSVGGPANTGELFF. In nucleotides, the CDR3 is TGCAGCGTTGGGGGCCCCGCGAACACCGGGGAGCTGTTTTTT.

The table lists this clonotype with many counts. The chain links TRBV5-5 to TRBJ2-1; D not resolved. V shed 6 bases and J shed 8 bases, with 18 bases lying between them. CDR3 length equals 14 residues. Looked up from germline, CDR1 is SGHKS and CDR2 is YYEKEE (reference sequence). The CDR3, as DNA: TGTGCCAGCAAAAGGACCCAGTTAACGGATGAGCAGTTCTTC. It yields the protein CASKRTQLTDEQFF.

This sequence joins TRBV24-1 and TRBJ2-2; 11 bases are a match to TRBD1. V gave up 9 bases and J gave up 4 bases; unmatched junction bases: 3. This CDR3 region has 14 residues. The germline V gene has CDR1 KGHDR and CDR2 SFDVKD. The CDR3 is CATSGTGGTGELFF. The CDR3 region has the DNA TGTGCCACCTCCGGGACAGGGGGCACCGGGGAGCTGTTTTTT.